The text below deals with one T cell receptor beta chain. Methods used by the authors: Cell counts per sample came from amplifying reference gene primers. Here immunoSEQ multiplex PCR was the method, and the copy in TCRdb shows in-frame clones only, minus some. V and J calls and clone size are as listed in that table; D and trimming were resolved from the DNA. Of around 270,000 clones in the sample, around 89% were seen once. This entry comes from a study of blood T cell repertoires in COVID-19. The wider study: The United States, Italy and Spain provided the acute and convalescent COVID-19 samples. The cDNA or gDNA used as material had been derived from T cells, B-cell-depleted T cells, or PBMCs.

This CDR3 has 13 amino acids. In germline, CDR1 is KGHDR, CDR2 SFDVKD. V gave up 7 bases and J gave up 2 bases, with 10 bases separating them. The V and J genes are TRBV24-1 and TRBJ1-1; D call uncertain. This TCR derives from a man aged 25 to 40 with acute or convalescent COVID-19. Sequencing was performed on peripheral blood. The CDR3 loop is CATRERINTEAFF. CDR3 nucleotides: TGTGCCACCAGAGAGCGGATAAACACTGAAGCTTTCTTT.